The source of this T cell receptor beta chain is a study of shared clonotypes between healthy human individuals. General study findings and limits: Enrolling few donors narrowed the genetic and exposure-history diversity that was represented.

The CDR3 has 18 amino acids. Germline CDR1 is SGHAT and CDR2 is FQNNGV. Trimming took 0 bases from V and 1 from J; bases not matched to a gene: 8. The data were produced by immunoSEQ multiplex PCR, yet TCRdb's version contains in-frame clones alone and is incomplete. Altogether hundreds of thousands of clones are present, nearly 97% being singletons, with the ten largest covering around 0.11%. For this clone: Antigen unknown.

Cells designated naive CD8 were CD45RO-negative and were positively selected for CCR7, with terminally differentiated effector memory CD45RA+ cells excluded. Sequenced sample: naive CD8+ T cells sorted from blood. The clonotype comes from a woman in her thirties in good health. This sequence joins TRBV11-2 and TRBJ2-1; 8 bases line up with TRBD2. The chain's CDR3 is CASSLDAASGPSYNEQFF. CDR3 bases: TGTGCCAGCAGCTTAGACGCAGCTAGCGGGCCTTCCTACAATGAGCAGTTCTTC.